This T cell receptor (beta chain) came from a study of circulating tumor DNA in untreated peripheral T-cell lymphoma (dated by TCRdb to the early 2020s). Notes on this clone: Its specific antigen is unknown. It has no much larger one-base neighbor in the sample; base qualities were not kept.

Tumor-specific TCR clonotypes were identified by sequencing baseline tumor tissue collected before treatment. Next-generation sequencing of T-cell receptor sequences was used to monitor peripheral T-cell lymphoma patients receiving frontline treatment on a trial. Libraries were built with the immunoSEQ multiplex PCR assay. Here the immuneACCESS table is served through TCRdb, limited to in-frame sequences with V and J called. Missing clones are a known gap in these copies; in checked studies unresolved V genes cover under half, and the rest lacks a known reason. A total of around 10,000 clones appear in this sample, approximately 76% of them only once. The ten largest clonotypes hold 25% to 40% of the sample. What the work shows at the level of the full study, not this receptor alone: Tumor-specific clonotypes were identified in over 75% of patients, with identification achieved from over 85% of baseline tissues and around 67% of baseline serum samples.

The germline V gene yields WSHSY for CDR1 and SAAADI for CDR2. V lost 4 bases and J lost 4 bases, and the count of bases not matched to a germline gene is 2. The CDR3 runs 13 residues from the cysteine to the phenylalanine. The retained sequence is limited to the CDR3, 39 bases, with the frame set at the first base. Recombination connected TRBV10-2 to TRBJ1-1; TRBD1 matches 8 bases in the middle. The sample was tumor tissue. The receptor was isolated from a human donor with peripheral T-cell lymphoma. The nucleotide sequence is given as TGCGCCAGCAGTGTTACAGGGGGCACTGAAGCTTTCTTT. This sequence encodes CASSVTGGTEAFF.